Below, one TCR beta chain is given with its context. As yet, its antigen is unknown. The data stem from a study of response to subunit inactivated influenza vaccine. Study-wide results and caveats: The authors proposed limited new T cell recruitment per seasonal influenza vaccination.

TCRdb processed the RT-PCR reads anew with MiXCR; each CDR3 protein has one entry. The table records roughly 650,000 distinct CDR3 sequences, around 14% of them present only once. The sequencing used PBMCs from blood, collected 11 to 12 days after vaccination. The receptor was isolated from a middle-aged man who received an inactivated influenza vaccine.

The DNA for the CDR3 is TGTGCCAGCAGTTCTACTAGCGGGGGGGAGACCCAGTACTTC. This sequence encodes CASSSTSGGETQYF. This rearrangement joins TRBV12-3 or TRBV12-4 to TRBJ2-5; 12 bases are a match to TRBD2. The CDR3 spans 14 residues. V was pared by 4 bases and J by 5 bases, with 2 bases of the junction left unmatched.